This TCR beta chain was profiled in a study of radiation and T cells in renal cell carcinoma. The assay was immunoSEQ multiplex PCR, and TCRdb's table has in-frame clones only and misses some. Seen here are 120,000 or so clones, 85% to 90% observed once, and the top ten hold approximately 5.8%. The CDR3 consists of 15 residues. Germline-derived CDR1 and CDR2 are MNHNS and SASEGT. Trimming pared 2 bases from V and 0 bases from J, leaving 10 bases between. This clone was seen more than once but under ten times. Indicated time point: blood 2 weeks post-SBRT. Stated treatment: 15 Gy SBRT to primary tumor, nephrectomy 4 weeks later.

The receptor comes from a woman in her 70s with renal cell carcinoma. The genes are TRBV6-1 and TRBJ1-2; D not certain. The sample here was blood, taken from a patient whose treatment included radiotherapy and nephrectomy. CDR3 loop: CASSERLTSNYGYTF. The CDR3 DNA reads as TGTGCCAGCAGTGAAAGACTCACCTCTAACTATGGCTACACCTTC.